The rows below give T cell receptor beta chains drawn from one sample of a study of PD-L1 blockade in urothelial cancer. Method: immunoSEQ multiplex PCR; TCRdb's copy keeps in-frame clones and lacks some. The table records roughly 84,000 clones, roughly 80% of them present only once. Sequencing used PBMCs, obtained around atezolizumab (anti-PD-L1) treatment. The receptors shown here come from a man aged 65-85 years with urothelial cancer. Both conserved end residues are part of each CDR3. A D gene is named only where the DNA matches it firmly. Clone size is not always given. Where it is, it says once, few, many or a class for expanded clones.

j_call d_call clone_size v_call cdr3_nt cdr3_aa
TRBJ2-5 NA NA TRBV9 TGTGCCAGCAACCGGGGAACGGGGGAGACCCAGTACTTC CASNRGTGETQYF
TRBJ1-4 NA once TRBV7-9 TGTGCCAGCAGCCCAGGGGAAAAACTGTTTTTT CASSPGEKLFF
TRBJ1-1 TRBD1 NA TRBV14 TGTGCCAGCAGCCATCCCGGGACAGGGCGCACTGAAGCTTTCTTT CASSHPGTGRTEAFF
TRBJ2-1 NA NA TRBV7-2 TGTGCCAGCAGCTTAGGCCGGGAGAATGAGCAGTTCTTC CASSLGRENEQFF
TRBJ2-1 NA NA TRBV21-1 TGTGCCAGCAGCAAAGGCCCTAGAGACAATGAGCAGTTCTTC CASSKGPRDNEQFF
TRBJ1-2 NA NA TRBV13 TGTGCCAGCAGCGCGGGCCGGAACTATGGCTACACCTTC CASSAGRNYGYTF
TRBJ2-1 TRBD2 NA TRBV13 TGTGCCAGCAGCGCCGGACTAGCCAATGAGCAGTTCTTC CASSAGLANEQFF
TRBJ2-5 NA NA TRBV7-3 TGTGCCAGCAGCTTTTCAGGGTCCCAAGAGACCCAGTACTTC CASSFSGSQETQYF
TRBJ2-7 TRBD1 NA TRBV7-9 TGTGCCAGCAGCCCGGGACAGACCTTCTCCTACGAGCAGTACTTC CASSPGQTFSYEQYF
TRBJ2-5 NA once TRBV7-9 TGTGCCAGCAGCACCCAGACGGGGAAGAGAACCCAGTACTTC CASSTQTGKRTQYF
TRBJ2-1 NA NA TRBV5-1 TGCGCCAGCAGCTCGGGTGTCTCCTACAATGAGCAGTTCTTC CASSSGVSYNEQFF
TRBJ2-7 NA NA TRBV5-6 TGTGCCAGCAGCTTGGGTGCGAGGACCTACGAGCAGTACTTC CASSLGARTYEQYF
TRBJ1-2 NA few TRBV7-9 TGTGCCAGCAGCGCCCTAACAGGGTTAGTGGATGGCTACACCTTC CASSALTGLVDGYTF
TRBJ2-3 TRBD2 NA TRBV5-1 TGCGCCAGCAGCTTACTAGCGGGAGCCCCAGATACGCAGTATTTT CASSLLAGAPDTQYF
TRBJ2-3 TRBD2 NA TRBV4-2 TGTGCCAGCAGCCAAGAGGGGGGGGGATTCCTCACAGATACGCAGTATTTT CASSQEGGGFLTDTQYF
TRBJ2-3 TRBD1 NA TRBV27 TGTGCCAGCAGTGGCAGGGGGCGTGAGGTTTCGCAGTATTTT CASSGRGREVSQYF
TRBJ1-5 NA NA TRBV6-6 TGTGCCAGCAGTTACCGCGCAGGGAGCAATCAGCCCCAGCATTTT CASSYRAGSNQPQHF
TRBJ1-2 NA NA TRBV4-2 TGTGCCAGCAGCTTGGGAACCGGACAGAAGAACTATGGCTACACCTTC CASSLGTGQKNYGYTF
TRBJ2-1 NA few TRBV11-3 TGTGCCAGCGGGCAGCTGTCCTACAATGAGCAGTTCTTC CASGQLSYNEQFF
TRBJ1-3 NA NA TRBV6-7 TGTGCCATGCGGGGTTTTGGAAACACCATATATTTT CAMRGFGNTIYF
TRBJ2-1 NA NA TRBV11-3 TGTGCCAGCAGCTCCCGCCCCGGTTCTGAGCAGTTCTTC CASSSRPGSEQFF
TRBJ2-5 TRBD2 NA TRBV7-9 TGTGCCAGCAGCTTATCCAGCGGGGCGGAGACCCAGTACTTC CASSLSSGAETQYF
TRBJ2-1 NA NA TRBV29-1 TGCAGCGTCTTAGCGCGTCCGTCCAATGAGCAGTTCTTC CSVLARPSNEQFF
TRBJ2-1 NA NA TRBV5-1 TGCGCCAGCACCGGGACCTTCGGCGGGGGCTCCCGAGGTGAGCAGTTCTTC CASTGTFGGGSRGEQFF
TRBJ1-4 TRBD1 NA TRBV27 TGTGCCAGCAGTTTAGTCCCGGGACAGGGAACTAATGAAAAACTGTTTTTT CASSLVPGQGTNEKLFF
TRBJ1-2 TRBD1 NA TRBV19 TGTGCCAGTAGAATCGGGGACAGTAGTTATTATGGCTACACCTTC CASRIGDSSYYGYTF
TRBJ2-2 TRBD2 NA TRBV6-1 TGTGCCAGCAGTGCCCTAGCGGGGGGAGGGGACACCGGGGAGCTGTTTTTT CASSALAGGGDTGELFF
TRBJ2-1 TRBD2 NA TRBV6-6 TGTGCCAGCAGTTACCCGACTAGCGGGGGGGGTGGTGAGCAGTTCTTC CASSYPTSGGGGEQFF
TRBJ1-2 TRBD1 NA TRBV19 TGTGCCAGTAGTAGGACAGGCCTCGTGGACTATGGCTACACCTTC CASSRTGLVDYGYTF
TRBJ1-1 NA NA TRBV5-1 TGCGCCAGCAAATGGGAGGAGGGAATGAACACTGAAGCTTTCTTT CASKWEEGMNTEAFF
TRBJ1-1 NA NA TRBV6-5 TGTGCCAGCAGTTTACAGGGCGCCACTGAAGCTTTCTTT CASSLQGATEAFF
TRBJ2-7 NA NA TRBV6-1 TGTGCCAGCAGTGAAACGGAGTGGGAGCAGTACTTC CASSETEWEQYF
TRBJ1-1 NA NA TRBV19 TGTGCCAGTAGTGGGGGCGGGGGGCGGTCTGAAGCTTTCTTT CASSGGGGRSEAFF
TRBJ2-7 TRBD1 NA TRBV7-9 TGTGCCAGCAGCTTCCTGGACAGGGGGCGGGAGCAGTACTTC CASSFLDRGREQYF
TRBJ2-5 TRBD2 NA TRBV5-5 TGTGCCAGCAGCTCAATACTGACTAGCGGGAGGGCCCGTGAGACCCAGTACTTC CASSSILTSGRARETQYF
TRBJ2-1 NA NA TRBV19 TGTGCCAGTAGTCCGAATCGCCGGGACTCCAGCTCCTACAATGAGCAGTTCTTC CASSPNRRDSSSYNEQFF
TRBJ1-2 NA NA TRBV27 TGTGCCAGCAGTTTATCCCTCAGCGGAAACTATGGCTACACCTTC CASSLSLSGNYGYTF
TRBJ1-4 NA NA TRBV15 TGTGCCACCAGCAGAGATAAGGGGCGAGCAACTAATGAAAAACTGTTTTTT CATSRDKGRATNEKLFF
TRBJ2-7 NA NA TRBV19 TGTGCCAGTAGTGGGAGGGGGTCGAAGGGAGAGTACTTC CASSGRGSKGEYF
TRBJ1-5 NA NA TRBV4-1 TGCGCCAGCAGCCAAACACAGGGCTCGGCTCAGCCCCAGCATTTT CASSQTQGSAQPQHF
TRBJ2-3 NA once TRBV7-9 TGTGCCAGCAGCTTAAACAGGCTTACCCTTAGCACAGATACGCAGTATTTT CASSLNRLTLSTDTQYF
TRBJ1-5 TRBD1 NA TRBV4-2 TGTGCCAGCAGCCCTTTACAGGGGGCAAATCAGCCCCAGCATTTT CASSPLQGANQPQHF
TRBJ2-7 TRBD1 NA TRBV27 TGTGCCAGCAGTTTCACAGGGGGCTACGAGCAGTACTTC CASSFTGGYEQYF
TRBJ2-3 NA NA TRBV5-1 TGCGCCAGCAGTTATGCGGGAAAGGCCACAGATACGCAGTATTTT CASSYAGKATDTQYF
TRBJ1-1 NA NA TRBV6-1 TGTGCCAGCAGTGAAGGAGGCCGGGAGGCATTCACTGAAGCTTTCTTT CASSEGGREAFTEAFF
TRBJ1-1 TRBD1 NA TRBV12-5 TGTGCTAGTGGTTGGGGACAGGGGGCGCACACTGAAGCTTTCTTT CASGWGQGAHTEAFF
TRBJ1-2 NA few TRBV2 TGTGCCAGTGTAAACTTGGGACTCCTCTATGGCTACACCTTC CASVNLGLLYGYTF
TRBJ1-2 NA NA TRBV5-1 TGCGCCAGCAGCTCAAACCCCGGGGCTAACTATGGCTACACCTTC CASSSNPGANYGYTF
TRBJ2-2 TRBD2 once TRBV6-4 TGTGCCAGCAGTCGGGACTACCCCACCGGGGAGCTGTTTTTT CASSRDYPTGELFF
TRBJ2-3 TRBD2 NA TRBV4-1 TGCGCCAGCAGCCATGACCCTAGCGGGAGGACAGATACGCAGTATTTT CASSHDPSGRTDTQYF
TRBJ2-7 TRBD2 once TRBV6-6 TGTGCCAGCAGGGGGGAGCGGGAGATCGCCGAGCAGTACTTC CASRGEREIAEQYF
TRBJ2-1 TRBD2 NA TRBV6-5 TGTGCCAGCCAGTCGGGCGGGGGGGCCTACAATGAGCAGTTCTTC CASQSGGGAYNEQFF
TRBJ2-7 TRBD1 NA TRBV27 TGTGCCAGCAGTTTAGGGACAGGGTATTACGAGCAGTACTTC CASSLGTGYYEQYF